The 27 T cell receptor beta chains reported below all come from one sample, sequenced in a study of T cell repertoires in cytomegalovirus infection. TCRdb fed the reads into MiXCR, producing one record per CDR3 protein. The sample comprises 200,000 to 300,000 distinct CDR3 sequences, roughly 13% of which are singletons, and 7% to 9.5% rests with the top ten. Material for sequencing was PBMCs. These receptors were obtained from a human donor in good health (CMV status not recorded). Some clones in this sample may be carry-over from other donors' samples.

A few counts support this clonotype. The chain uses TRBV28 and TRBJ1-1; 9 bases are shared with TRBD1. After removal of 5 bases from V and 7 bases from J, the junction contained 8 bases not matched to a gene. The V gene's germline CDR1 is MDHEN and CDR2 SYDVKM. The CDR3 extends over 14 amino acids. CDR3 region: CASSPPGTGIEAFF. The CDR3 region has the DNA TGTGCCAGCAGTCCCCCGGGGACAGGGATTGAAGCTTTCTTT.

In DNA, the CDR3 is TGTGCCAGCAGTTACTGGCTCGGGGACGAGCAGTACTTC. It specifies CASSYWLGDEQYF. J is TRBJ2-7 and V is TRBV6-2 or TRBV6-3; TRBD2 might be the D (5 bases). The CDR3 runs 13 residues. V lost 1 base and J lost 5, with 9 bases in between. Germline V lookup: CDR1 MNHEY, CDR2 SVGEGT.

The table lists this clonotype with many counts. This chain links TRBV7-6 with TRBJ2-1; 8 positions match TRBD2. Trimming took 2 bases from V and 0 from J; bases not matched to a gene: 6. There are 17 residues in the CDR3. Germline V lookup: CDR1 SGHVS, CDR2 FNYEAQ. As DNA, the CDR3 is TGTGCCAGCAGCTTAAGGAGCGGGGGTAGCTCCTACAATGAGCAGTTCTTC. Translation gives CASSLRSGGSSYNEQFF.

The V and J genes are TRBV29-1 and TRBJ2-2; perhaps TRBD2 as D (7 bases). This CDR3 has 15 amino acids. Germline assignment: CDR1 SQVTM and CDR2 ANQGSEA. Trimming took off 1 base at V and 4 bases at J, with 13 bases between the two ends. The CDR3 loop is CSVEGGGAGTGELFF. CDR3 in DNA: TGCAGCGTTGAAGGCGGGGGCGCAGGCACCGGGGAGCTGTTTTTT.

The chain combines TRBV18 with TRBJ1-5, with unresolved D. This CDR3 has 15 amino acids. Germline CDR1 reads KGHSH; CDR2 reads LQKENI. V was pared by 3 bases and J by 0 bases, with 9 bases between. This chain's CDR3 is CASSPGSNSNQPQHF. CDR3 nucleotides: TGTGCCAGCTCACCGGGGTCGAATAGCAATCAGCCCCAGCATTTT. The entire variable domain, with the rest obtained from reference TRBV18 and TRBJ1-5, is as follows: NAGVMQNPRHLVRRRGQEARLRCSPMKGHSHVYWYRQLPEEGLKFMVYLQKENIIDESGMPKERFSAEFPKEGPSILRIQQVVRGDSAAYFCASSPGSNSNQPQHFGDGTRLSIL.

This clonotype has only a few counts. The chain has TRBV7-6 and TRBJ2-3; 9 bases match TRBD2. Germline-derived CDR1 and CDR2 are SGHVS and FNYEAQ. There are 17 residues in the CDR3. Germline trimming cut 5 bases from V and 2 bases from J; bases unmatched to any gene: 11. Here the CDR3 reads CASSLGASGTFTDTQYF. CDR3 sequence (DNA): TGTGCCAGCAGCCTAGGAGCTAGCGGGACCTTCACAGATACGCAGTATTTT.

This clonotype was seen repeatedly, ten times or more. The rearrangement uses TRBV5-5 and TRBJ1-1; D is unresolved. The CDR3 length is 13 residues. Germline values: CDR1 SGHKS, CDR2 YYEKEE (reference sequence). The V end was cut by 2 bases, the J end by 1 base, with 6 bases between. The CDR3 spells CASSLITNTEAFF. Written as DNA, the CDR3 is TGTGCCAGCAGCTTAATCACGAACACTGAAGCTTTCTTT.

This clonotype was recorded a few times. The V gene is TRBV6-2 or TRBV6-3, the J gene TRBJ1-1; 8 nucleotides match TRBD1. The length of the CDR3 is 17 residues. From germline, CDR1 is MNHEY and CDR2 SVGEGT. Germline trimming cut 6 bases from V and 1 base from J; bases unmatched to any gene: 13. CDR3 residues: CASRYPGTGRTNTEAFF. CDR3 DNA: TGTGCCAGCAGATATCCCGGGACAGGCCGCACGAACACTGAAGCTTTCTTT.

The rearrangement links TRBV7-3 to TRBJ1-1; D remains ambiguous. Germline-derived CDR1 and CDR2 are SGHTA and FQGTGA. V lost 5 bases, J lost 4 bases, and 17 bases lay in between. The CDR3 sequence is 15 residues long. The CDR3, as DNA: TGTGCCAGCAGCCCCTCGGACGGACTGAGCACTGAAGCTTTCTTT. The encoded protein is CASSPSDGLSTEAFF.

This chain connects TRBV14 to TRBJ2-2, with unresolved D. Trimming left V 4 bases short and J 4 bases short, with 19 bases between. Per the germline V gene, CDR1 is SGHDN and CDR2 is FVKESK. This CDR3 has 17 amino acids. Written as DNA, the CDR3 is TGTGCCAGCAGCCGCGTGACGGATTCCTGGGGCACCGGGGAGCTGTTTTTT. Its translation is CASSRVTDSWGTGELFF.

This clonotype was recorded at least ten times. The rearrangement uses TRBV4-1 and TRBJ1-1; no clear D gene. Trimming took 2 bases from V and 3 from J, leaving 13 bases between them. CDR1 and CDR2 from the germline V gene are MGHRA and YSYEKL. The CDR3 is 15 amino acids. The CDR3 sequence is CASSQPVWGDTEAFF. CDR3 coding DNA: TGCGCCAGCAGCCAACCGGTCTGGGGAGACACTGAAGCTTTCTTT.

This clonotype was found a few times. This sequence joins TRBV14 and TRBJ2-1, with 12 bases identical to TRBD2. Germline-derived CDR1 and CDR2 are SGHDN and FVKESK. The CDR3 has 16 residues. The J segment lost 5 bases and the V segment lost 3 bases, leaving 5 bases of the junction unmatched. CDR3 residues: CASSQLAGGPNNEQFF. The CDR3 bases are TGTGCCAGCAGCCAGCTAGCGGGAGGGCCTAACAATGAGCAGTTCTTC.

This clonotype was picked up a small number of times. The J gene is TRBJ1-5, the V gene TRBV28; D not certain. Germline V gene lookup returns CDR1 MDHEN and CDR2 SYDVKM. V was trimmed by 5 bases and J by 6 bases, leaving 8 bases between them. This CDR3 has 12 amino acids. The CDR3 loop is CASSLQRQPQHF. The DNA for the CDR3 is TGTGCCAGCAGTCTACAACGTCAGCCCCAGCATTTT.

This clonotype was picked up a small number of times. The chain carries TRBV27 and TRBJ1-4, with D tentatively TRBD1 (6 bases). The CDR3 covers 15 residues. Germline CDR1 reads MNHEY; CDR2 reads SMNVEV (reference sequence). V was trimmed by 6 bases and J by 8 bases, leaving 19 bases between them. The CDR3 DNA reads TGTGCCAGCAGCCCCGGCTTCCCCCAGGGGGAAAAACTGTTTTTT. Its translation is CASSPGFPQGEKLFF. Based on the CDR3 plus reference TRBV27 and TRBJ1-4, the full variable domain is EAQVTQNPRYLITVTGKKLTVTCSQNMNHEYMSWYRQDPGLGLRQIYYSMNVEVTDKGDVPEGYKVSRKEKRNFPLILESPSPNQTSLYFCASSPGFPQGEKLFFGSGTQLSVL.

This clonotype was counted at least ten times. The gene calls are TRBV6-1 and TRBJ2-5, with TRBD2 matching over 12 bases. Per the germline V gene, CDR1 is MNHNS and CDR2 is SASEGT. The CDR3 runs 15 residues. V trimming: 5 bases; J trimming: 4 bases; junction bases outside the gene matches: 5. CDR3 sequence reads: CASSSGLAGLETQYF. CDR3 nucleotide sequence: TGTGCCAGCAGTTCAGGACTAGCGGGGTTAGAGACCCAGTACTTC.

Only a few counts were recorded for this clonotype. This rearrangement joins TRBV5-4 to TRBJ2-2, with D maybe TRBD2 (6 bases). Germline V CDR1 and CDR2: SGHNT, YYREEE (reference sequence). The CDR3 is 14 residues long. The V end was cut by 7 bases, the J end by 7 bases, with 17 bases between. The CDR3 is CASWRAGRGGELFF. The DNA for the CDR3 is TGTGCCAGCTGGCGGGCGGGGCGAGGCGGGGAGCTGTTTTTT. The variable domain in full, with the rest retrieved from reference TRBV5-4 and TRBJ2-2, is ETGVTQSPTHLIKTRGQQVTLRCSSQSGHNTVSWYQQALGQGPQFIFQYYREEENGRGNFPPRFSGLQFPNYSSELNVNALELDDSALYLCASWRAGRGGELFFGEGSRLTVL.

The chain couples TRBV7-3 to TRBJ2-1; 7 nucleotides line up with TRBD1. The CDR3 length is 19 residues. V lost 1 base to trimming and J lost 5 bases; unmatched junction nucleotides: 17. Looked up from germline, CDR1 is SGHTA and CDR2 is FQGTGA. In DNA form, the CDR3 reads TGTGCCAGCAGCTTAATAGGGGACAGTATTATCAGGCAACACAATGAGCAGTTCTTC. This sequence encodes CASSLIGDSIIRQHNEQFF.

This clonotype turned up a few times. The chain uses TRBV24-1 and TRBJ2-5, with D perhaps matching TRBD1 or TRBD2 (6 bases each). This CDR3 is 15 amino acids long. V lost 1 base and J lost 4, with 12 bases in between. Germline values: CDR1 KGHDR, CDR2 SFDVKD. CDR3 coding DNA: TGTGCCACCAGTGATTTAAGGGGGACTGGAGAGACCCAGTACTTC. Its protein is CATSDLRGTGETQYF.

This clonotype occurred many times. The V and J genes are TRBV11-3 and TRBJ2-1; D is possibly TRBD2 (7 bases). Germline CDR1 reads SGHNT; CDR2 reads YENEEA. This CDR3 spans 18 amino acids. Trimming removed 0 bases at V and 7 bases at J, with 22 bases between. The CDR3 sequence: CASSLDGGRGLSLNEQFF. In DNA form, the CDR3 reads TGTGCCAGCAGCTTAGATGGTGGGCGGGGGCTTTCGTTGAATGAGCAGTTCTTC.

This clonotype has a count of ten or more. V usage is TRBV6-4 and J usage is TRBJ2-3, with no clear D. Germline CDR1 is MRHNA and CDR2 is SNTAGT. Between the trimmed V and J ends, which lost 4 bases and 2 bases, there was a span of 10 bases. The CDR3 consists of 14 residues. CDR3 nucleotide sequence: TGTGCCAGCAGTGCGGGTGACCCCACAGATACGCAGTATTTT. This translates into CASSAGDPTDTQYF.

This clonotype was seen at least ten times. The V and J genes are TRBV28 and TRBJ2-2, with 8 nucleotides matching TRBD1. The CDR3 is 19 amino acids. Per germline, CDR1 MDHEN and CDR2 SYDVKM. J gave up 5 bases and V 6 bases, and 20 bases lay outside the gene matches. CDR3 sequence reads: CASRSSPAAGQGRTGELFF. The DNA of the CDR3 is TGTGCCAGCAGAAGTAGCCCCGCGGCAGGACAGGGCCGAACCGGGGAGCTGTTTTTT.

V gene TRBV20-1 combines with J gene TRBJ2-7, with D possibly matching TRBD2 (6 bases). Germline V CDR1 and CDR2: DFQATT, SNEGSKA (reference sequence). The CDR3 runs to 13 residues. Trimming left V 4 bases short and J 0 bases short, with 10 bases between. CDR3 nucleotides: TGCAGTGCTACCGGGGGAGGCTCCTACGAGCAGTACTTC. This gives the protein CSATGGGSYEQYF.

This clonotype turned up a few times. V usage is TRBV14 and J usage is TRBJ1-2; D is perhaps TRBD1 (6 bases). The CDR3 consists of 16 residues. The germline V gene has CDR1 SGHDN and CDR2 FVKESK. The germline V and J ends were trimmed by 4 bases and 4 bases, with 19 bases remaining between them. CDR3 sequence reads: CASSPTGTPDFYGYTF. The CDR3 bases are TGTGCCAGCAGCCCGACGGGGACACCTGATTTCTATGGCTACACCTTC.

This clonotype was recorded at least ten times. The rearrangement links TRBV6-1 to TRBJ1-1, with 11 bases lining up with TRBD1. The V gene's germline CDR1 is MNHNS and CDR2 SASEGT. The CDR3 consists of 15 residues. V gave up 6 bases and J gave up 10 bases; unmatched junction bases: 13. The CDR3 sequence is CASRAGTGGLGRAFF. The CDR3 nucleotides are TGTGCCAGCAGAGCCGGGACAGGGGGTTTGGGTAGAGCTTTCTTT.

The sample holds many counts of this clonotype. The V gene is TRBV7-2, the J gene TRBJ2-7, with 9 bases identical to TRBD1. This CDR3 comprises 15 residues. In germline, CDR1 is SGHTA, CDR2 FQGNSA. The junction had 2 bases not matched to a gene; V was cut back by 1 base and J by 1 base. DNA for the CDR3: TGTGCCAGCAGCTTAGACAGGGGGCCTTCCTACGAGCAGTACTTC. This translates into CASSLDRGPSYEQYF.

This clonotype was counted ten times or more. The rearrangement links TRBV7-2 to TRBJ2-1; the match to TRBD2 covers 8 bases. Per the germline V gene, CDR1 is SGHTA and CDR2 is FQGNSA. The CDR3 covers 16 residues. V lost 6 bases to trimming and J lost 3 bases; unmatched junction nucleotides: 10. CDR3 loop: CASSDPGRAFYNEQFF. The CDR3 coding sequence is TGTGCCAGCAGTGACCCCGGGAGGGCCTTCTACAATGAGCAGTTCTTC.

Of note for this clonotype: A much larger clone differs from this one at a single base, so this may be a read error. The chain employs TRBV19 and TRBJ2-1; TRBD1 matches at 9 bases. In germline, CDR1 is LNHDA, CDR2 SQIVND (reference sequence). CDR3 size: 17 residues. The CDR3 sequence: CASKTLRGQGSYNDQFF. The CDR3 nucleotides read TGTGCCAGTAAAACCCTGAGGGGACAGGGCTCCTACAATGATCAGTTCTTC.